This TCR beta chain appears in the sequencing data of a study of T cells after yellow fever vaccination. General study findings and limits: Reappearance after the booster was seen for most primary-vaccination clones, at 96% CD4 and 88% CD8. The study noted that FACS-sorted repertoires could contain abundant clonotypes contaminating from the bulk population.

The authors made TCR cDNA by 5'RACE template switching, adding a universal primer site and UMIs. A single record per CDR3 protein comes from TCRdb applying MiXCR to the 5' RACE reads. The repertoire has 300,000 to 400,000 distinct CDR3 sequences, 8.5% to 9% of them found once; the top ten carry around 17%. Per germline, CDR1 LGHNA and CDR2 YNFKEQ. Trimming left V 0 bases short and J 4 bases short, with 9 bases between. CDR3 size: 14 residues. This clonotype appeared a few times. The antigen remains unidentified. The rearrangement uses TRBV4-2 and TRBJ1-2, with D unclear. Source: PBMCs, taken on the day of the first yellow fever vaccination. The receptor was derived from a man aged 18-30 years who received the YFV17D yellow fever vaccine. The CDR3 bases are TGTGCCAGCAGCCAAGAGCGGGGTTCCTATGGCTACACCTTC. It yields the protein CASSQERGSYGYTF.